The clone carrying this T cell receptor (beta chain) was detected many times. The target antigen is unknown. These data originate in a study of T cell repertoires in cytomegalovirus infection. Study-level information: Matching HLA type and CMV infection were both indicated by public TCR beta signatures. General study findings and limits: Identification of carriers of CMV plus the relevant HLA was performed using cumulative public TCR beta family frequency. Within the response measured ex vivo, HLA-C-restricted CMV-specific TCR beta clonotypes were dominant.

TCRdb passed the reads through MiXCR, listing each CDR3 protein once. The sample contains about 490,000 distinct CDR3 sequences, approximately 15% of which appear only once. V was shortened by 1 base and J by 10 bases, with 19 bases between the two germline ends. Germline V gene lookup returns CDR1 MGHRA and CDR2 YSYEKL. The CDR3 has 15 amino acids. The sample consisted of CD8+ T cells from PBMCs. The source of this sequence is a human donor in good health (CMV status not recorded). Some clones in this sample may be carry-over from other donors' samples. J is TRBJ1-2 and V is TRBV4-1; no firm D call. The CDR3 region is CASSQAPFSTWDYTF. CDR3 bases: TGCGCCAGCAGCCAAGCCCCATTTTCGACCTGGGACTACACCTTC.